The rows below give T cell receptor beta chains drawn from one sample of a study of read filtering for tumor transcriptome and immune sequencing. TCRdb processed the reads anew with MiXCR; each CDR3 protein has one entry. The sample lists roughly 60,000 distinct CDR3 sequences; 20% to 25% were seen once. Sequenced: a population of CD138-negative cells sorted from bone marrow. The receptors stem from a donor aged 40 or older with multiple myeloma. The CDR3 runs from the conserved cysteine through the conserved F or W. The order of the fields is V gene, CDR3 protein.

TRBV7-9,CASSLGHLGTQYF
TRBV29-1,CSVSPTPGQAYEQYF
TRBV9,CASSRGPSRAYNEQFF
TRBV4-2,CASSQEEAGGPLGETQYF
TRBV6-1,CASSEEYGGEQYF
TRBV30,CASRSRTSNEKLFF
TRBV11-2,CASSLVQETQYF
TRBV6-5,CASSLTVRRQETQYF
TRBV6-1,CASGSPRRGAGELFF
TRBV11-2,CASSPHRGAEAFF
TRBV12-3/TRBV12-4,CASSSQRPQETQYF
TRBV12-3/TRBV12-4,CACSHRPYEQYF
TRBV3-1,CASSQREGSYEQYF
TRBV12-3/TRBV12-4,CASRRGTLNEKLFF
TRBV7-9,CASSSQGVETGELFF
TRBV28,CASSPTSGSLSGANVLTF
TRBV7-9,CASSPYRTGGYGDTQYF